This passage covers 12 T cell receptor beta chains from one sample sequenced in a study of blood T cells in healthy people across ages. With a J-beta primer mix and a sample-barcoded 5' primer, a second PCR ran roughly 6 to 12 cycles. TCRdb reanalysed the 5' RACE reads using MiXCR and keeps one entry per CDR3 protein. Here the sample spans 1.4 million or so distinct CDR3 sequences, 35% to 45% being singletons. The sequencing sample was made of blood. These receptors all stem from a woman under 30 in good health.

This clonotype showed up just a few times. This chain connects TRBV20-1 to TRBJ2-7; 10 nucleotides agree with TRBD2. CDR1 and CDR2 (germline): DFQATT, SNEGSKA (reference sequence). Trimming took 6 bases from V and 4 from J; bases not matched to a gene: 3. The CDR3 covers 12 residues. The CDR3 region has the DNA TGCAGTGCCCTAGCGGGAGCTTACGAGCAGTACTTC. As protein: CSALAGAYEQYF.

This clonotype was observed a handful of times. The chain joins TRBV2 to TRBJ2-2, with D possibly being TRBD2 (7 bases). The CDR3 is 17 residues long. Germline assignment: CDR1 SNHLY and CDR2 FYNNEI. Trimming removed 1 base from V and 1 base from J, with 13 bases in between. In nucleotides, the CDR3 is TGTGCCAGCAGTGAAGAACCGGGGGGCCGGAACACCGGGGAGCTGTTTTTT. This encodes CASSEEPGGRNTGELFF. Looking up the rest from reference TRBV2 and TRBJ2-2 gives the full variable domain: EPEVTQTPSHQVTQMGQEVILRCVPISNHLYFYWYRQILGQKVEFLVSFYNNEISEKSEIFDDQFSVERPDGSNFTLKIRSTKLEDSAMYFCASSEEPGGRNTGELFFGEGSRLTVL.

The chain combines TRBV4-1 with TRBJ2-1, with 7 positions matching TRBD2. CDR1 and CDR2 from the germline V gene are MGHRA and YSYEKL. The CDR3 extends over 15 amino acids. V was clipped by 1 base and J by 8 bases; unmatched bases: 8. The DNA for the CDR3 is TGCGCCAGCAGCCAAGTTGAAACTAGCGAATATGAGCAGTTCTTC. Translating it yields CASSQVETSEYEQFF.

This clonotype was found a few times. The chain uses TRBV27 and TRBJ2-7; a possible D gene is TRBD1 (6 bases). Trimming removed 2 bases from V and 3 bases from J, with 14 bases in between. Germline CDR1 MNHEY, CDR2 SMNVEV (reference sequence). This CDR3 has 15 residues. The CDR3 DNA sequence: TGTGCCAGCAGTTTAGGGGGCCCCTGGCTCTACGAGCAGTACTTC. This gives the protein CASSLGGPWLYEQYF.

This sequence joins TRBV5-1 and TRBJ1-1, with 9 bases lining up with TRBD1. V shed 0 bases and J 4 bases; nucleotides not matched to a gene: 7. CDR1 is SGHRS, CDR2 YFSETQ, per germline. The CDR3 contains 16 residues. The CDR3 sequence is CASSLDGQGPLTEAFF. CDR3 in DNA: TGCGCCAGCAGCTTGGATGGACAGGGGCCTCTCACTGAAGCTTTCTTT.

DNA of the CDR3: TGCAGCGTATTACAGGGGGAGACCCAGTACTTC. Its protein product is CSVLQGETQYF. The rearrangement joins TRBV29-1 to TRBJ2-5; 7 nucleotides agree with TRBD1. Unmatched junction bases numbered 3, after V lost 6 bases and J lost 5 bases. The CDR3 is made up of 11 amino acids. CDR1 is SQVTM and CDR2 is ANQGSEA in the germline V gene.

The gene calls are TRBV4-3 and TRBJ2-5; TRBD1 is a possible D gene (5 bases). From germline, CDR1 is LGHNA and CDR2 YSLEER. V was shortened by 1 base and J by 4 bases, with 13 bases between the two germline ends. The CDR3 has 15 residues. The CDR3 is CASSQGGARSETQYF. CDR3 DNA sequence: TGCGCCAGCAGCCAAGGTGGGGCGCGTTCAGAGACCCAGTACTTC.

This clonotype was observed once. At one boundary the junction diverges from the germline segment, which might be a read error. The chain recombines TRBV29-1 with TRBJ1-6; weak D call: TRBD1 (5 bases). Looked up from germline, CDR1 is SQVTM and CDR2 is ANQGSEA. The CDR3 is 16 amino acids. Here the CDR3 reads CSVEVRAWQGYSPPHF. The CDR3 DNA reads TGCAGCGTTGAAGTGCGCGCCTGGCAGGGCTATTCACCCCCCCACTTT. Full variable domain (outside the CDR3, taken from reference TRBV29-1 and TRBJ1-6): SAVISQKPSRDICQRGTSLTIQCQVDSQVTMMFWYRQQPGQSLTLIATANQGSEATYESGFVIDKFPISRPNLTFSTLTVSNMSPEDSSIYLCSVEVRAWQGYSPPHFGNGTRLTVT.

The J gene is TRBJ1-6, the V gene TRBV27; D not resolved. Germline assignment: CDR1 MNHEY and CDR2 SMNVEV (reference sequence). The CDR3 totals 16 residues. V dropped 6 bases and J dropped 8 bases, with 20 bases sitting between them. CDR3 in amino acids: CASSRDHRGSDSPLHF. DNA for the CDR3: TGTGCCAGCAGCCGCGACCACCGAGGGTCGGATTCACCCCTCCACTTT.

V is TRBV19 and J is TRBJ2-7; perhaps TRBD2 as D (7 bases). This CDR3 has 14 amino acids. Germline CDR1 and CDR2: LNHDA and SQIVND (reference sequence). Trimming removed 7 bases from V and 1 base from J, with 14 bases in between. This CDR3 reads CASTQGRESYEQYF. DNA for the CDR3: TGTGCCAGTACCCAGGGGAGGGAATCCTACGAGCAGTACTTC.

The genes are TRBV20-1 and TRBJ2-1, with 7 nucleotides matching TRBD1. The junction had 2 bases not matched to a gene; V was cut back by 6 bases and J by 0 bases. The CDR3 contains 13 residues. Germline values: CDR1 DFQATT, CDR2 SNEGSKA (reference sequence). This chain's CDR3 is CSADRASYNEQFF. The CDR3 DNA is TGCAGTGCAGACAGGGCCTCCTACAATGAGCAGTTCTTC.

This sequence joins TRBV6-2 or TRBV6-3 and TRBJ1-2, with a weak D call TRBD1 (5 bases). V gave up 0 bases and J gave up 7 bases, with 18 bases separating them. Germline loops: CDR1 MNHEY, CDR2 SVGEGT. The length of the CDR3 is 16 residues. CDR3 nucleotide sequence: TGTGCCAGCAGTTACTCGAAAGGGACGAATCTTCGTGGCTACACCTTC. Protein product: CASSYSKGTNLRGYTF.